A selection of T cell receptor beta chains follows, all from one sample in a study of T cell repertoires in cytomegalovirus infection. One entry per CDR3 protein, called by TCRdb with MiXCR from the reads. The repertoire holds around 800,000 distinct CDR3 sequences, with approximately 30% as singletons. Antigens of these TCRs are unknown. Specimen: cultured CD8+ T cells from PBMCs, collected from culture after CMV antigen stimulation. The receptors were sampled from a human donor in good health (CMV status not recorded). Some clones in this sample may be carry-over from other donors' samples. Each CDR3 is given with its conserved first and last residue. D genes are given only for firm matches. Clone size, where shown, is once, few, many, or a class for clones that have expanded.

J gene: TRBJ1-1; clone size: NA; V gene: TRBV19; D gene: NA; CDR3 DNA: TGTGCCAGCCTGGGGGAGGGCGCTGAAGCTTTCTTT; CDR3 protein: CASLGEGAEAFF
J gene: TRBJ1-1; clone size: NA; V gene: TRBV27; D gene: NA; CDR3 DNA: TGTGCCAGCAGTGCACAGCTGAACACTGAAGCTTTCTTT; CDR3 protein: CASSAQLNTEAFF
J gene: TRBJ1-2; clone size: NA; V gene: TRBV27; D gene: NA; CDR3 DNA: TGTGCCAGCAGTTTGCGGGGCGCGGTGGGTGGCTACACCTTC; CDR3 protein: CASSLRGAVGGYTF
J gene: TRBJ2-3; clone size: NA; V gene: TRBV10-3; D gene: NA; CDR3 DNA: TGTGCCATCAGTGAGTCCTGGGTCAGCACAGATACGCAGTATTTT; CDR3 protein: CAISESWVSTDTQYF
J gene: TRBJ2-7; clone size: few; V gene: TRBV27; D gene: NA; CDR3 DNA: TGTGCCAGCAGTTATAACAGGGATCACTACGAGCAGTACTTC; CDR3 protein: CASSYNRDHYEQYF
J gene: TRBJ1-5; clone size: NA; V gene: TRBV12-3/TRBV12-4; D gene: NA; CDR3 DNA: TGTGCCAGCAGTCGGACAGACCTCAGGCAGCCCCAGCATTTT; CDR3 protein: CASSRTDLRQPQHF
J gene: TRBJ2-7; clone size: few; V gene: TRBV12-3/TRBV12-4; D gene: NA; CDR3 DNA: TGTGCCAGCAGTTTATCGGTCAGGGGATCCGAGCAGTACTTC; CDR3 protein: CASSLSVRGSEQYF
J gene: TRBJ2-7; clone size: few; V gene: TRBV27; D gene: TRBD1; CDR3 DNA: TGTGCCAGCAGCCTCGGGACAGGTACACGGGAGCAGTACTTC; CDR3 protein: CASSLGTGTREQYF
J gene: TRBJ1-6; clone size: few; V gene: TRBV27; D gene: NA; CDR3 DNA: TGTGCCAGACGGGTCGCGGGAAGGGGCTCACCCCTCCACTTT; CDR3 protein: CARRVAGRGSPLHF
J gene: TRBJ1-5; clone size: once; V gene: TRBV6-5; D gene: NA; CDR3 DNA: TGTGCCAGCAGGAGTCAAACAGGGCCGGATCAGCCCCAGCATTTT; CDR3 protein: CASRSQTGPDQPQHF
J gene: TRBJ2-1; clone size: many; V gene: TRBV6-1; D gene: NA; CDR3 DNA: TGTGCCAGCAGTGGAACCCTCTACAATGAGCAGTTCTTC; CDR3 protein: CASSGTLYNEQFF
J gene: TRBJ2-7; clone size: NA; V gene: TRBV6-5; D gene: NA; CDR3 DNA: TGTGCCAGCAGTTACTCGGGCGCGGGCGGACCCTCCTACGAGCAGTACTTC; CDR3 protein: CASSYSGAGGPSYEQYF
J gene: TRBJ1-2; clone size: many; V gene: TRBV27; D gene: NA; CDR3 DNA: TGTGCCAGCAGTCCCGGGGGCTATGGCTACACCTTC; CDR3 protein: CASSPGGYGYTF
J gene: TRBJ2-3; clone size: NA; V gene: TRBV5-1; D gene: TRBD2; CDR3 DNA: TGCGCCAGCAGCGCGAACCCCGGGACTAGCGGGGGCTTTGTTCCAGATACGCAGTATTTT; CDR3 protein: CASSANPGTSGGFVPDTQYF
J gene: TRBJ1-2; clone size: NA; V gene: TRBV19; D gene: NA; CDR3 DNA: TGTGCCAGTGGTCCCGGGACGAACTATGGCTACACCTTC; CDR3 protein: CASGPGTNYGYTF
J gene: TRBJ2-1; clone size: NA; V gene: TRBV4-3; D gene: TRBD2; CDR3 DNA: TGCACCAGCAGCCCCGGACTAGCGGGGGGTCATGAGCAGTTCTTC; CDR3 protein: CTSSPGLAGGHEQFF
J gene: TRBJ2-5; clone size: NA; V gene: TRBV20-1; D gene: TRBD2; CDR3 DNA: TGCAGTGCACAGAATCTAGCGGGGGGGCTCCAAGAGACCCAGTACTTC; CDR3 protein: CSAQNLAGGLQETQYF
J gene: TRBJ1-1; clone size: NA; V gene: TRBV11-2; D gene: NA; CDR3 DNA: TGTGCCAGCAGCTTAGATACTTGGGGAACGGGGGACACTGAAGCTTTCTTT; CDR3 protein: CASSLDTWGTGDTEAFF
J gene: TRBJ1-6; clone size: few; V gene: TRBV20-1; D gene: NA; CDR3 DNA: TGCAGTGCTAGAGGAGACGGGGCAGATTCACCCCTCCACTTT; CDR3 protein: CSARGDGADSPLHF
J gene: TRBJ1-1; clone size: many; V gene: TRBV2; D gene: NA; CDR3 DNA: TGTGCCAGCAACCCGAGAGGGGTATGGGCTTTCTTT; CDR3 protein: CASNPRGVWAFF
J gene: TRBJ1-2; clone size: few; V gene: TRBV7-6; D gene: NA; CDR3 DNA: TGTGCCAGCAGCTTAGGGGCCCCCTATGGCTACACCTTC; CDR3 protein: CASSLGAPYGYTF
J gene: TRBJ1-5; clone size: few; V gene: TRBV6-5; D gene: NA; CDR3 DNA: TGTGCCAGCCCCGAGCCCCGGGACCCGCATGGTGGGCGAAGTCAGCCCCAGCATTTT; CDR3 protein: CASPEPRDPHGGRSQPQHF
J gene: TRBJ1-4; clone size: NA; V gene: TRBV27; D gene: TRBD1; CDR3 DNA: TGTGCCAGCAGTTTATCTCCGACAGGGTTGAATGAAAAACTGTTTTTT; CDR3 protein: CASSLSPTGLNEKLFF
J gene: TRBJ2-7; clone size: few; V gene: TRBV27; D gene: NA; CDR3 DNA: TGTGCCAGCAGTTTATCGGCAGGGTCCTACGAGCAGTACTTC; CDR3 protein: CASSLSAGSYEQYF
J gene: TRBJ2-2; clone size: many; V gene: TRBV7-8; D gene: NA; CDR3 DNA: TGTGCCAGCAGCTTATTCCAGGAACCAAGCGCCGGGGAGCTGTTTTTT; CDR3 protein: CASSLFQEPSAGELFF
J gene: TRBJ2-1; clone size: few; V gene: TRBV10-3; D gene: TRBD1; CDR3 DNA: TGTGCCATCAGTCGAAGACAGGGGAGCTCCTACAATGAGCAGTTCTTC; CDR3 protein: CAISRRQGSSYNEQFF
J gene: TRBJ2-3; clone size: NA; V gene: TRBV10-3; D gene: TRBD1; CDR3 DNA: TGTGCCATCAGTGAGGGGGACAGTTGGACAGATACGCAGTATTTT; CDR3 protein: CAISEGDSWTDTQYF
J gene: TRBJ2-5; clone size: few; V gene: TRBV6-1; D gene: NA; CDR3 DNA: TGTGCCAGCAGGGAAGGGGTGCGGGAGACCCAGTACTTC; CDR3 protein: CASREGVRETQYF
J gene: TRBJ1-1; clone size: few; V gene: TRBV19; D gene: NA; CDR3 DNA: TGTGCCAGTAGTATGAGGTGGGGAATGAACACTGAAGCTTTCTTT; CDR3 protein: CASSMRWGMNTEAFF
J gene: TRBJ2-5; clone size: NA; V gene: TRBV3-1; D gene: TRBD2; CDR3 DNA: TGTGCCAGCAGCAACCGACTAGCGGGCCACCAAGAGACCCAGTACTTC; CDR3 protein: CASSNRLAGHQETQYF
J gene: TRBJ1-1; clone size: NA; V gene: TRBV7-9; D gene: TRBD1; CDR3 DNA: TGTGCCAGCAGCCAACACAGGGGGGGGGGCACTGAAGCTTTCTTT; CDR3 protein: CASSQHRGGGTEAFF
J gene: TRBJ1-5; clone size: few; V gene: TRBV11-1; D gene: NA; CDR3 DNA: TGTGCCAGCAGCTTTGGAGCAGGGAGTCAGCCCCAGCATTTT; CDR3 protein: CASSFGAGSQPQHF
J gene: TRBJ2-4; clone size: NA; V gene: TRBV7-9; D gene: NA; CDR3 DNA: TGTGCCAGCAGCTTACCGGACTTC; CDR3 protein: CASSLPDF
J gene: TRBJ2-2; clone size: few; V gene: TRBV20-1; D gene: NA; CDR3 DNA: TGCAGTGCCATTGGAGGGGAGCTGTTTTTT; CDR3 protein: CSAIGGELFF
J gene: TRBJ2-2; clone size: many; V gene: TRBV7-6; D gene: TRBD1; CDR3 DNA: TGTGCCAGCAGCTCCCCACAGGGGGCTGACACCGGGGAGCTGTTTTTT; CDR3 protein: CASSSPQGADTGELFF
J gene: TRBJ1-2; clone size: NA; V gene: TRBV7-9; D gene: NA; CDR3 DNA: TGTGCCAGCAGCTTGCCCCGAGCTAACTATGGCTACACCTTC; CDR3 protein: CASSLPRANYGYTF
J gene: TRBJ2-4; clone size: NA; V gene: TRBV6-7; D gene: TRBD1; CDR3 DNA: TGTGCCAGTAGGGACAGGGTCTTAGCCAAAAACATTCAGTACTTC; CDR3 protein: CASRDRVLAKNIQYF
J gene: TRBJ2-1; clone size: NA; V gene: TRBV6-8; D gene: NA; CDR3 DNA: TGTGCCAGCAGTTACTTAAGGGAAAACAATGAGCAGTTCTTC; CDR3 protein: CASSYLRENNEQFF
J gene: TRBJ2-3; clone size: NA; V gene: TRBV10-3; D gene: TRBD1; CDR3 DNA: TGTGCCATCACCCCCGACAGGGGGCGGACAGATACGCAGTATTTT; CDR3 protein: CAITPDRGRTDTQYF
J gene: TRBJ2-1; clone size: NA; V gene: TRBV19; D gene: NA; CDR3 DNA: TGTGCCACGAGTCCGGGACGCCGAGACTTCAATGAGCAGTTCTTC; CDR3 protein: CATSPGRRDFNEQFF
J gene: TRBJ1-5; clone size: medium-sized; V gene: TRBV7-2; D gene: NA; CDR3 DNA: TGTGCCAGCAGCGCCACCGGGACCACAGCCAATCAGCCCCAGCATTTT; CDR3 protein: CASSATGTTANQPQHF
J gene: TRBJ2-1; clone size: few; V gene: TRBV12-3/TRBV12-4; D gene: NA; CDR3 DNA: TGTGCCAGCAGTTTTCCCACACAGGGCTACAATGAGCAGTTCTTC; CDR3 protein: CASSFPTQGYNEQFF
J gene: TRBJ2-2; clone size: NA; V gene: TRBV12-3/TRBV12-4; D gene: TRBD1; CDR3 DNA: TGTGCCAGTCTACCTACGGGACAGGGATTCACCGGGGAGCTGTTTTTT; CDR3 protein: CASLPTGQGFTGELFF
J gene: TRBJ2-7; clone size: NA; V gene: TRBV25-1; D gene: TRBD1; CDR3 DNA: TGTGCCAGCAGTGGGCCGACAGGGGGGAAATACGAGCAGTACTTC; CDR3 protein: CASSGPTGGKYEQYF
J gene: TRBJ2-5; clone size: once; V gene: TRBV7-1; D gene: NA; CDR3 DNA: TGTGCCAGCAGCCACCAGCTAGAGACCCAGTACTTC; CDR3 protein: CASSHQLETQYF
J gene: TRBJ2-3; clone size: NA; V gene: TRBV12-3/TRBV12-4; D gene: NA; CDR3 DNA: TGTGCCAGCAGCCCTATGGCAGATACGCAGTATTTT; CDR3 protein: CASSPMADTQYF
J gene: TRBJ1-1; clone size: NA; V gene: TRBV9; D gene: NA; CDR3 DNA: TGTGCCAGCAGCGTAACCCCCTCGGGCACTGAAGCTTTCTTT; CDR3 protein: CASSVTPSGTEAFF
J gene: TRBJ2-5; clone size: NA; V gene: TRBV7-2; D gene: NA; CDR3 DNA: TGTGCCAGCAGCTCATTCCGGGTGCCCTCTCAGACCCAGTACTTC; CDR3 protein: CASSSFRVPSQTQYF
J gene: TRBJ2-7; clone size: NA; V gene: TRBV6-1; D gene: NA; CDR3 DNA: TGTGCCAGCAGTGTTGCCCTCGAACCCTCCTACGAGCAGTACTTC; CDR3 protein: CASSVALEPSYEQYF
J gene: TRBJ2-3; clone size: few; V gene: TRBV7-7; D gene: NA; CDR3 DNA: TGTGCTAGCAGCTTAGATCCCTACGGGCTCACAGATACGCAGTATTTT; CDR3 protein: CASSLDPYGLTDTQYF
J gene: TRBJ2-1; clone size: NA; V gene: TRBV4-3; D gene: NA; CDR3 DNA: TGCGCCAGCAGCCAAGATCTGGTCTACAATGAGCAGTTCTTC; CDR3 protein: CASSQDLVYNEQFF
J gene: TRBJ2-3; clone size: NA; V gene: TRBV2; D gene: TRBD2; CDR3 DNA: TGTGCCAGCAAACTAGCGTGGGAGGAAGATACGCAGTATTTT; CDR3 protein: CASKLAWEEDTQYF
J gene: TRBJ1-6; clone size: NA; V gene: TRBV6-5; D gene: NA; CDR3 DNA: TGTGCCAGCAGCCAAAACACAGGGAGACATTCACCCCTCCACTTT; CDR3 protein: CASSQNTGRHSPLHF
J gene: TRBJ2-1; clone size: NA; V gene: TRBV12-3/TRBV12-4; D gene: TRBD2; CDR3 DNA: TGTGCCAGCAGTTCGGGACTAGCCGCCGATGAGCAGTTCTTC; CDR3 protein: CASSSGLAADEQFF
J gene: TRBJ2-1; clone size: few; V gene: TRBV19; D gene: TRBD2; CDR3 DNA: TGTGCCAGTAGTAATCACAGTAGGACTAGTGAGCAGTTCTTC; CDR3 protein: CASSNHSRTSEQFF
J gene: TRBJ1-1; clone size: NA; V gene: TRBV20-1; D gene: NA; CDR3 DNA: TGCAGTGCTAGAGTGGACGGTGAAGCTTTCTTT; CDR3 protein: CSARVDGEAFF
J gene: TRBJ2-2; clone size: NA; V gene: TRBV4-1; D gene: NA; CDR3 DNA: TGCGCCAGCAGCCAGGCGGGCCACCCTAACACCGGGGAGCTGTTTTTT; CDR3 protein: CASSQAGHPNTGELFF